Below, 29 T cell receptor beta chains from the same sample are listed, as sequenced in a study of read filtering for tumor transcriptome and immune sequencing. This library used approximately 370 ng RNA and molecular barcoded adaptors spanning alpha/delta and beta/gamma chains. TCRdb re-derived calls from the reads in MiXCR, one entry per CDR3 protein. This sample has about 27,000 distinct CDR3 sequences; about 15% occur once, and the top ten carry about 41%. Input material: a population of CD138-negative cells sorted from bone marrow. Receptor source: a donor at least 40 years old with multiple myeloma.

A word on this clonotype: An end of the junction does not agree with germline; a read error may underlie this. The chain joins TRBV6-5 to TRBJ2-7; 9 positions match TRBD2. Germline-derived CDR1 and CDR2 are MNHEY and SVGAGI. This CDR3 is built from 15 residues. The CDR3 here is CASSYPREGTYEQYF. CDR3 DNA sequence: TGTGCTAGCAGTTACCCGCGGGAGGGAACCTACGAGCAGTACTTC.

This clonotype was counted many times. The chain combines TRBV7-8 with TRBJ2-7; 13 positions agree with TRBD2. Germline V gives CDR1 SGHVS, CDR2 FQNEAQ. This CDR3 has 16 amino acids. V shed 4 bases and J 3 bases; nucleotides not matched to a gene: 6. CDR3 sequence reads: CASSSGGLAGYYEQYF. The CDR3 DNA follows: TGTGCCAGCAGCTCCGGGGGACTAGCGGGGTACTACGAGCAGTACTTC.

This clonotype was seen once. As DNA, the CDR3 is TGCAGTGTCCAGGGGGCGAGAGAGCAGTACTTC. Amino acids: CSVQGAREQYF. The gene calls are TRBV20-1 and TRBJ2-7; 8 bases line up with TRBD1. The CDR3 sequence is 11 residues long. The V gene end was trimmed by 7 bases and the J gene end by 7 bases; junction bases not matched to a gene: 6. CDR1 and CDR2 from the germline V gene are DFQATT and SNEGSKA (reference sequence).

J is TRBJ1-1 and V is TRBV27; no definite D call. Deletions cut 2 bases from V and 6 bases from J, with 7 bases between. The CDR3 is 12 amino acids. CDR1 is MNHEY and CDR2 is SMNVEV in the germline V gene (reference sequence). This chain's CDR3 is CASSLLDSEAFF. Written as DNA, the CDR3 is TGTGCCAGCAGTTTACTGGACTCTGAAGCTTTCTTT.

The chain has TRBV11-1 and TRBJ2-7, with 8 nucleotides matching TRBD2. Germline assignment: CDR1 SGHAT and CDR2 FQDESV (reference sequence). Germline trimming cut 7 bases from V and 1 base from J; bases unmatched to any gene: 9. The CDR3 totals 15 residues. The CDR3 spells CASTPGLAPSYEQYF. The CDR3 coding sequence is TGTGCCAGCACCCCCGGACTAGCTCCTTCCTACGAGCAGTACTTC.

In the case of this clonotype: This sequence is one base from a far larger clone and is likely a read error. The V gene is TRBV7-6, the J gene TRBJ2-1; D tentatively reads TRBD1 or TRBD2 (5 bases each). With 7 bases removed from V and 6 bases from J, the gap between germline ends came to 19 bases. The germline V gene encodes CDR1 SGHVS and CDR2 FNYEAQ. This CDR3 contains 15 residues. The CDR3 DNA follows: TGTGCCAGCACCCTGAGAGGGGAGTCGGGCAATGAGCAGTTCTTC. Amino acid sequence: CASTLRGESGNEQFF.

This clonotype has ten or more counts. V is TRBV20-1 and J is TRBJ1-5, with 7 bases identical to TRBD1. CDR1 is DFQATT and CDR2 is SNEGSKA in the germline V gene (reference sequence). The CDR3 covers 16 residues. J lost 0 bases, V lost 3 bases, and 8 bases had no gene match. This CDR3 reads CSASAGQLYSNQPQHF. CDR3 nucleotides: TGCAGTGCTAGCGCGGGACAGCTTTATAGCAATCAGCCCCAGCATTTT.

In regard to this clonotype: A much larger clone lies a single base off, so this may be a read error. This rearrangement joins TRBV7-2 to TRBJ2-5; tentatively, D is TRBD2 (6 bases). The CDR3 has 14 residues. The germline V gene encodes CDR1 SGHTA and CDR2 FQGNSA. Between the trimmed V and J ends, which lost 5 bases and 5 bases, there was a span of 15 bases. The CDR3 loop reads CASSPDGTWETQYF. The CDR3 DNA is TGTGCCAGCAGCCCAGACGGGACTTGGGAGACCCAGTACTTC.

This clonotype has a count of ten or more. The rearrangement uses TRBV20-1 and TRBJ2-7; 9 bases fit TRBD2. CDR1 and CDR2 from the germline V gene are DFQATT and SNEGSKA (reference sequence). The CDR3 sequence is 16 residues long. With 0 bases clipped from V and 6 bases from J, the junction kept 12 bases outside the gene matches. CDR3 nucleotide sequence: TGCAGTGCTAGAGATACGGGACTAGCAGATGGAAGCGAGCAGTACTTC. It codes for CSARDTGLADGSEQYF.

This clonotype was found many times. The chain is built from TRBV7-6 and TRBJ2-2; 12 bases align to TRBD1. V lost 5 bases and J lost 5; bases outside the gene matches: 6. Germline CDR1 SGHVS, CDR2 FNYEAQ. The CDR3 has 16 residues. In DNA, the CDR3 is TGTGCCAGCAGCCCGGGACAGGGGGCGCGGACCGGGGAGCTGTTTTTT. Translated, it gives CASSPGQGARTGELFF. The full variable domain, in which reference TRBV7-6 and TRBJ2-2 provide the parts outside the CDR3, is GAGVSQSPRYKVTKRGQDVALRCDPISGHVSLYWYRQALGQGPEFLTYFNYEAQQDKSGLPNDRFSAERPEGSISTLTIQRTEQRDSAMYRCASSPGQGARTGELFFGEGSRLTVL.

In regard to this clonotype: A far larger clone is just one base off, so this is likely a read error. The CDR3: CGSSEGLGYEFF. The CDR3 nucleotides read TGTGGCAGCAGCGAAGGACTTGGCTACGAGTTCTTC. The rearrangement joins TRBV6-2 or TRBV6-3 to TRBJ2-1; a weak D match, TRBD2 (5 bases). From germline, CDR1 is MNHEY and CDR2 SVGEGT. CDR3 length: 12 amino acids.

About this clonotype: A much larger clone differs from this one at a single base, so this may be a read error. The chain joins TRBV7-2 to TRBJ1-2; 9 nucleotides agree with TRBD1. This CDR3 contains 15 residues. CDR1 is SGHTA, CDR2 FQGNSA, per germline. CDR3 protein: CASSRFTGGKDGYIF. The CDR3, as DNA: TGTGCCAGCAGCCGATTCACAGGGGGCAAGGATGGCTACATCTTC. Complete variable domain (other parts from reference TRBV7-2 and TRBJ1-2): GAGVSQSPSNKVTEKGKDVELRCDPISGHTALYWYRQSLGQGLEFLIYFQGNSAPDKSGLPSDRFSAERTGGSVSTLTIQRTQQEDSAVYLCASSRFTGGKDGYIFGSGTRLTVV.

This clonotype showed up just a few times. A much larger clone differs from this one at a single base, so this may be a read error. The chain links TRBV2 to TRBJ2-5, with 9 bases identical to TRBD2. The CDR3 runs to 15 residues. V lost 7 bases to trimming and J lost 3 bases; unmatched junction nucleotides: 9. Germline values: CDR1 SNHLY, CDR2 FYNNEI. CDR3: CASNRLAEREETQYF. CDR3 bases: TGTGCCAGCAATAGACTAGCGGAGAGGGAAGAGACCCAGTACTTC.

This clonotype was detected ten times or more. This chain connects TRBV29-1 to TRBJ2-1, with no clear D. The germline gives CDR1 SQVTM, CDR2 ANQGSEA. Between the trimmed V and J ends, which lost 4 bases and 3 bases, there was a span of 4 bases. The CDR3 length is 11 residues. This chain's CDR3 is CSVVFYNEQFF. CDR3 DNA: TGCAGCGTTGTATTCTACAATGAGCAGTTCTTC.

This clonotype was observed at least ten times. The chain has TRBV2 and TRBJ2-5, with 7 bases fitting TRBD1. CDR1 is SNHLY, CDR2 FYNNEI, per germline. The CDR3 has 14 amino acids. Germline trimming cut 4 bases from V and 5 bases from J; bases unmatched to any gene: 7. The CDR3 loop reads CASSVDRSQETQYF. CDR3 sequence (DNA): TGTGCCAGCAGTGTGGACAGGAGCCAGGAGACCCAGTACTTC.

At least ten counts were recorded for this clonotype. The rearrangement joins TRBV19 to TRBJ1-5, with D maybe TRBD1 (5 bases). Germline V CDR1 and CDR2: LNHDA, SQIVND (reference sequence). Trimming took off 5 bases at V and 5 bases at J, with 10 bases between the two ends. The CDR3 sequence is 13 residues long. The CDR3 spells CASSSSGDQPQHF. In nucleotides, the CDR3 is TGTGCCAGTAGTTCCTCGGGGGATCAGCCCCAGCATTTT.

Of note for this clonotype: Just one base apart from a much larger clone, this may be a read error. DNA for the CDR3: TGTGCCAGCGGCTTAGTAGGGGCCAGGACCTTCGGTGAGCAGTTCTTC. Translated: CASGLVGARTFGEQFF. This chain joins TRBV11-2 and TRBJ2-1; possibly TRBD1 for D (5 bases). Germline V CDR1 and CDR2: SGHAT, FQNNGV. This CDR3 is 16 amino acids long.

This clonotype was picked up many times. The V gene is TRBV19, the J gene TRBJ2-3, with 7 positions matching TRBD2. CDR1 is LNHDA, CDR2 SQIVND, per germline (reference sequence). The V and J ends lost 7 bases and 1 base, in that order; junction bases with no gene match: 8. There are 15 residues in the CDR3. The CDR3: CASTAREAGTDTQYF. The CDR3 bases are TGTGCCAGTACCGCACGGGAGGCCGGCACAGATACGCAGTATTTT.

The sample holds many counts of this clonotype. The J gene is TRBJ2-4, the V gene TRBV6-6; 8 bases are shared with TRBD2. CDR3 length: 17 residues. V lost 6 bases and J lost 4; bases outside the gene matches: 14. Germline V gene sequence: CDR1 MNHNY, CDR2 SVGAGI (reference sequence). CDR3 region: CASSPGGSGTFKNIQYF. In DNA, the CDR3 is TGTGCCAGCAGCCCCGGGGGTAGCGGGACGTTTAAAAACATTCAGTACTTC.

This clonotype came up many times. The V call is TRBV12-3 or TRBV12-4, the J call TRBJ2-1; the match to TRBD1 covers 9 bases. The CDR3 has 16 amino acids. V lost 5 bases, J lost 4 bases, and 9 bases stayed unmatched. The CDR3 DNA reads TGTGCCAGCAGTCGACAGGGGGGAAGGGTTTACAATGAGCAGTTCTTC. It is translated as CASSRQGGRVYNEQFF.

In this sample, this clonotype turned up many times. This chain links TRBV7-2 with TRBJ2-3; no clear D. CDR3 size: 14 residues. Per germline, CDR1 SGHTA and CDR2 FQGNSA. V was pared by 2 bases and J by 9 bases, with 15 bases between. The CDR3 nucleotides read TGTGCCAGCAGCTTAAAAGAATCACAGATAACGCAGTATTTT. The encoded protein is CASSLKESQITQYF. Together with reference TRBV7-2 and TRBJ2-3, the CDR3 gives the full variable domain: GAGVSQSPSNKVTEKGKDVELRCDPISGHTALYWYRQSLGQGLEFLIYFQGNSAPDKSGLPSDRFSAERTGGSVSTLTIQRTQQEDSAVYLCASSLKESQITQYFGPGTRLTVL.

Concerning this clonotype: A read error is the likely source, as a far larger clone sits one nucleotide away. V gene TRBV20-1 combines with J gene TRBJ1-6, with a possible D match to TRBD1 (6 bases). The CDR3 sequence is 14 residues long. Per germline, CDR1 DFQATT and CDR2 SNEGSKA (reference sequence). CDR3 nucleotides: TGCAGTGCTAGGGTTGAGGACCGGGACACTGAAGCTTCCTTT. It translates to CSARVEDRDTEASF.

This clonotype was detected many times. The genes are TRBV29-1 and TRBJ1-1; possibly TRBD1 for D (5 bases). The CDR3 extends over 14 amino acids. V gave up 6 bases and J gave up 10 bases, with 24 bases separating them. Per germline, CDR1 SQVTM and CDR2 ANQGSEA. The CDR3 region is CSVGPGSTESLAFF. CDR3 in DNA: TGCAGCGTGGGACCAGGGAGTACCGAATCTTTAGCTTTCTTT.

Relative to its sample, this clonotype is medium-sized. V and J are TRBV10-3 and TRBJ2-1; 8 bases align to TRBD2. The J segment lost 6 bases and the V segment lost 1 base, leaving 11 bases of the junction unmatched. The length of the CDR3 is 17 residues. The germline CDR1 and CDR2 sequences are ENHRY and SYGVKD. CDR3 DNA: TGTGCCATCAGTGAGTTCGCAGCGGGAGCTACCACCAATGAGCAGTTCTTC. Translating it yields CAISEFAAGATTNEQFF.

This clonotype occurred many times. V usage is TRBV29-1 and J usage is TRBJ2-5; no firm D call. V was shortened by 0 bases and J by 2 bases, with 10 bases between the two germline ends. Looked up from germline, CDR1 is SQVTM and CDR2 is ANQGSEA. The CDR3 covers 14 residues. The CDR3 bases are TGCAGCGTTGAAGATCCGGCGGTGCAAGAGACCCAGTACTTC. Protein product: CSVEDPAVQETQYF.

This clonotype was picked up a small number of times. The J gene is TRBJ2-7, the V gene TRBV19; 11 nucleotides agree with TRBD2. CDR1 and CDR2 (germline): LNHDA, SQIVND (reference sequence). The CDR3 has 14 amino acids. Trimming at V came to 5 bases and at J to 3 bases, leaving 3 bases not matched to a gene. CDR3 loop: CASSFGTSGYEQYF. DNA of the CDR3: TGTGCCAGTAGTTTTGGGACTAGCGGCTACGAGCAGTACTTC.

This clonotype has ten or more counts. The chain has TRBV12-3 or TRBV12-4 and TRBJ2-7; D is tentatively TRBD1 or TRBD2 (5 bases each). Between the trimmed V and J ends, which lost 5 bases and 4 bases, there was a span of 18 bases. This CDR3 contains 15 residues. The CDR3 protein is CASSDPGRTNYEQYF. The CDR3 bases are TGTGCCAGCAGTGATCCGGGACGGACGAATTACGAGCAGTACTTC.

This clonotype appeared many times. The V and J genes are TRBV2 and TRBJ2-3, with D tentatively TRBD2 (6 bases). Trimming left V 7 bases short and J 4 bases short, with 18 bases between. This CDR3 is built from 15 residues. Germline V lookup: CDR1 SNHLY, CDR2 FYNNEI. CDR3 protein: CASTTRLVLADTQYF. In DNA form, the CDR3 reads TGTGCCAGCACTACCAGACTAGTCCTCGCAGATACGCAGTATTTT. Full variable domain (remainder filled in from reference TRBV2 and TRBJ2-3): EPEVTQTPSHQVTQMGQEVILRCVPISNHLYFYWYRQILGQKVEFLVSFYNNEISEKSEIFDDQFSVERPDGSNFTLKIRSTKLEDSAMYFCASTTRLVLADTQYFGPGTRLTVL.

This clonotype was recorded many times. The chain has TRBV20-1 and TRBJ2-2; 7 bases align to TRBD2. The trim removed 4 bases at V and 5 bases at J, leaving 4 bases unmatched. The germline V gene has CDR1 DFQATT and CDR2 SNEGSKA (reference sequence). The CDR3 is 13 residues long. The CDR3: CSATGGGTGELFF. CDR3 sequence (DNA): TGCAGTGCTACCGGGGGAGGGACCGGGGAGCTGTTTTTT.